The clone carrying this T cell receptor beta chain was counted at least ten times. RNA transcripts yielded amplified TCR beta CDR3 regions. The primer set for the first-round RT-PCR of the TCR CDR3 was HTBI. TCRdb fed the multiplex PCR reads into MiXCR, producing one record per CDR3 protein. The sample shows around 380,000 distinct CDR3 sequences, approximately 12% of them seen only once. This CDR3 has 14 amino acids. Per the germline V gene, CDR1 is SEHNR and CDR2 is FQNEAQ (reference sequence). The V segment lost 5 bases and the J segment 2 bases; nucleotides outside the gene matches: 4. This entry comes from a study of T cells in Graves' hyperthyroidism and ophthalmopathy. Participants, patients aged 18 to 65, had newly diagnosed hyperthyroidism with a duration under 2 months. Clinical symptoms, serum thyroxine, TRAb, thyroid ultrasound and orbital computed tomography established diagnosis. The sample of blood was obtained at first hyperthyroidism diagnosis (before any ophthalmopathy symptoms). From less than 13 ml of fresh peripheral blood, PBMCs were isolated.

The V and J genes are TRBV7-9 and TRBJ2-7; 9 bases are a match to TRBD2. Sequencing was done on a sample of blood. The sequence derives from a man aged 25 to 45 with Graves' hyperthyroidism that later progressed to Graves' ophthalmopathy. The CDR3 is CASSTLAGAYEQYF. CDR3 DNA: TGTGCCAGCAGCACACTAGCGGGCGCCTACGAGCAGTACTTC. Full variable domain (rest looked up from reference TRBV7-9 and TRBJ2-7): DTGVSQNPRHKITKRGQNVTFRCDPISEHNRLYWYRQTLGQGPEFLTYFQNEAQLEKSRLLSDRFSAERPKGSFSTLEIQRTEQGDSAMYLCASSTLAGAYEQYFGPGTRLTVT.